One T cell receptor beta chain is described in this entry. Its specificity is not known. This entry is derived from a study of T cells in tumors after PD-1 blockade. Study background: Treatment was either pembrolizumab 200 mg every 3 weeks or cemiplimab 350 mg every 2 weeks. General study findings and limits: After therapy, most expanded exhausted CD8+ clones were absent pre-treatment, suggesting clonal replacement.

Clones were sequenced by immunoSEQ multiplex PCR, and TCRdb holds only the in-frame ones, with some missing. Of more than 8,000 clones detected, less than 80% appear once; the ten largest clones hold 4.5%. Tumor or blood genomic DNA was sequenced, with inputs of 616 ng to 6,004 ng. Specimen: tumor tissue, collected after anti-PD-1 treatment. This clonotype originated in a human donor with basal cell carcinoma.

The CDR3 sequence: CASSRGRTNEKLFF. CDR3 DNA: TGTGCCAGTTCCAGGGGGAGGACTAATGAAAAACTGTTTTTT. The V call is TRBV19, the J call TRBJ1-4; 7 bases map to TRBD1. Germline trimming cut 8 bases from V and 2 bases from J; bases unmatched to any gene: 5. Germline CDR1 reads LNHDA; CDR2 reads SQIVND (reference sequence). The CDR3 consists of 14 residues.